This record looks at one T cell receptor beta chain sequence and its context. The record originates from a study of OX40 agonist ivuxolimab in advanced cancers. Study at large: Anti-PD-1, anti-PD-L1 or anti-CTLA-4 therapy given earlier was allowed, and approximately 40% had some.

CDR1 and CDR2 from the germline V gene are SSHAT and FNYEAQ (reference sequence). V lost 2 bases, J lost 1 base, and 3 bases stayed unmatched. CDR3 length equals 16 residues. The protocol was immunoSEQ multiplex PCR, while the TCRdb copy is restricted to in-frame clones and leaves out a portion. Here the sample spans tens of thousands of clones, roughly 90% being singletons. The input for sequencing was CD4+ or CD8+ T cells sorted from blood, taken in a trial of the OX40 agonist ivuxolimab. The source of this sequence is an adult with an advanced solid tumor such as melanoma, head and neck, liver or kidney cancer. The chain joins TRBV7-7 to TRBJ2-2, with 8 bases fitting TRBD2. The CDR3 DNA sequence: TGTGCCAGCAGCTTAACTAGCGGAAGGAACACCGGGGAGCTGTTTTTT. This gives the protein CASSLTSGRNTGELFF.